Sequencing of this T cell receptor beta chain was carried out in a study of blood T cells in healthy people across ages. A second PCR of about 6 to 12 cycles used a sample-barcoded 5' primer and a J-beta primer mix. Every single cDNA molecule received a tag from a template-switch adaptor with 12 random nucleotides. TCRdb reprocessed the 5' RACE reads via MiXCR and lists one record per CDR3 protein. The repertoire holds 1.5 million to 1.9 million distinct CDR3 sequences, with less than 45% as singletons. Germline lookup yields CDR1 DFQATT and CDR2 SNEGSKA (reference sequence). The CDR3 loop spans 14 amino acids. Trimming took 3 bases from V and 7 from J; bases not matched to a gene: 8.

The chain couples TRBV20-1 to TRBJ2-1, with 8 bases identical to TRBD2. Material for sequencing was blood. This TCR came from a woman between 18 and 29 years old in good health. CDR3 loop: CSASGKRERNEQFF. CDR3 DNA: TGCAGTGCTAGCGGGAAGCGGGAGCGGAATGAGCAGTTCTTC.